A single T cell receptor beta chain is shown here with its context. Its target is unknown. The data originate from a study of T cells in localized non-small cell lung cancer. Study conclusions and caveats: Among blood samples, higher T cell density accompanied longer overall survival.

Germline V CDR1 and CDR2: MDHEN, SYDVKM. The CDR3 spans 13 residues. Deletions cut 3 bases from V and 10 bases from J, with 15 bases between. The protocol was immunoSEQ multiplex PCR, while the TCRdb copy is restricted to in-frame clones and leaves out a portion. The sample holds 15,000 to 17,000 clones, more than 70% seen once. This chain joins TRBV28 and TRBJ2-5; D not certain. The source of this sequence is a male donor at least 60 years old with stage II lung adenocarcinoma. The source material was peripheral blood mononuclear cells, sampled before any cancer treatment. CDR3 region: CASSFRASGFQYF. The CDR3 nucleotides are TGTGCCAGCAGTTTCCGCGCGAGTGGGTTCCAGTACTTC.